Listed below are T cell receptor beta chains from one sample, sequenced in a study of Graves' ophthalmopathy and Graves' hyperthyroidism. From the multiplex PCR reads, TCRdb called clonotypes with MiXCR, one entry per CDR3 protein. The sample records 500,000 to 700,000 distinct CDR3 sequences, about 20% being singletons. Source material: peripheral blood. The receptors were gathered from a woman between 18 and 29 years old with stable Graves' hyperthyroidism. Some clones in this sample may be carry-over from other donors' samples. CDR3s include the opening cysteine and the closing phenylalanine or tryptophan. D genes are given only for firm matches. Some rows mark clone size as missing; the rest say once, few, many or name a class of expanded clone.

TRBJ1-2 | many | TRBV28 | - | TGTGCCAGCAGTCCCCTCAGGGACGGCTACACCTTC | CASSPLRDGYTF
TRBJ1-2 | many | TRBV10-3 | - | TGTGCCATCAGTGTGGACAGAGACTATGGCTACACCTTC | CAISVDRDYGYTF
TRBJ1-5 | - | TRBV6-5 | - | TGTGCCAGCAGTTACGGGGACCCAGGCGGCAATCAGCCCCAGCATTTT | CASSYGDPGGNQPQHF
TRBJ2-5 | few | TRBV6-1 | TRBD2 | TGTGCCAGCACCATGGGACTAGCGGGACAAGAGACCCAGTACTTC | CASTMGLAGQETQYF
TRBJ2-5 | many | TRBV5-1 | - | TGCGCCAGCAGCTTGGGAGGGCCAAAAGAGACCCAGTACTTC | CASSLGGPKETQYF
TRBJ2-7 | many | TRBV14 | TRBD1 | TGTGCCAGCAGCCACTTTGACAGGGTAGGCGAGCAGTACTTC | CASSHFDRVGEQYF
TRBJ1-1 | - | TRBV29-1 | TRBD1 | TGCAGCGGCCGTAGACAGGGAATGAACACTGAAGCTTTCTTT | CSGRRQGMNTEAFF
TRBJ1-6 | many | TRBV12-3/TRBV12-4 | TRBD1 | TGTGCCAGCAGTCTGGACAGGGCCGGGATGATCCACTTT | CASSLDRAGMIHF
TRBJ1-2 | many | TRBV2 | - | TGTGCCAGCAGTGTCCAGATCTATGGCTACACCTTC | CASSVQIYGYTF
TRBJ2-5 | - | TRBV6-1 | - | TGTGCCAGCAGACACTTCAGGGACGGTCATGGGACCCAGTACTTC | CASRHFRDGHGTQYF
TRBJ1-6 | - | TRBV28 | - | TGTGCCAGCAGGGGCTTTGGGGGGCAAAATTCACCCCTCCACTTT | CASRGFGGQNSPLHF
TRBJ1-2 | many | TRBV20-1 | - | TGCAGCGCTAGTCGGGTGGAGGGCTACTATGGCTACACCTTC | CSASRVEGYYGYTF
TRBJ2-6 | few | TRBV5-1 | - | TGCGCCAGCAGCTCCCAGGGGGGGGACGGGGCCAACGTCCTGACTTTC | CASSSQGGDGANVLTF
TRBJ1-2 | few | TRBV5-1 | - | TGCGCCAGCAGCTTGGCGCACTCGGGACTGGTCTATGGCTACACCTTC | CASSLAHSGLVYGYTF